These 22 T cell receptor beta chains were all obtained from the same sample, sequenced in a study of blood T cell repertoires in COVID-19. The data were produced by immunoSEQ multiplex PCR, yet TCRdb's version contains in-frame clones alone and is incomplete. The sample yields hundreds of thousands of clones, around 89% seen once. Sequencing was carried out using peripheral blood. These receptors came from a woman in her fifties or sixties with acute or convalescent COVID-19.

The chain's CDR3 is CASSFGTSGRRLDTGELFF. CDR3 sequence (DNA): TGTGCCAGCAGCTTCGGGACTAGCGGGAGAAGGTTAGACACCGGGGAGCTGTTTTTT. J is TRBJ2-2 and V is TRBV5-6; 14 bases are shared with TRBD2. The germline gives CDR1 SGHDT, CDR2 YYEEEE. Trimming cost V 2 bases and J 3 bases; bases outside gene matches: 9. The CDR3 has 19 amino acids.

V and J are TRBV14 and TRBJ2-7, with 10 positions matching TRBD2. The CDR3 loop spans 14 amino acids. Per germline, CDR1 SGHDN and CDR2 FVKESK. Trimming cost V 2 bases and J 2 bases; bases outside gene matches: 0. The CDR3 reads CASSQLAGAYEQYF. CDR3 DNA sequence: TGTGCCAGCAGCCAACTAGCGGGAGCCTACGAGCAGTACTTC.

The chain is built from TRBV24-1 and TRBJ2-5, with TRBD1 matching over 9 bases. Germline CDR1 KGHDR, CDR2 SFDVKD. This CDR3 comprises 15 residues. V lost 3 bases to trimming and J lost 5 bases; unmatched junction nucleotides: 6. The CDR3 protein is CATSDRDRVSETQYF. The CDR3 region has the DNA TGTGCCACCAGTGATCGGGACAGGGTTTCGGAGACCCAGTACTTC.

The chain uses TRBV7-9 and TRBJ2-5, with TRBD2 matching 11 bases. Looked up from germline, CDR1 is SEHNR and CDR2 is FQNEAQ (reference sequence). The CDR3 covers 17 residues. J gave up 4 bases and V 4 bases, and 11 bases lay outside the gene matches. CDR3 amino acids: CASSSALHLAGGETQYF. Written as DNA, the CDR3 is TGTGCCAGCAGCTCCGCCCTTCACCTAGCGGGAGGAGAGACCCAGTACTTC.

The rearrangement links TRBV7-9 to TRBJ1-2, with unresolved D. The CDR3 loop spans 13 amino acids. Between the trimmed V and J ends, which lost 3 bases and 6 bases, there was a span of 11 bases. In germline, CDR1 is SEHNR, CDR2 FQNEAQ (reference sequence). The CDR3 is CASSLRVDNGYTF. As DNA, the CDR3 is TGTGCCAGCAGCTTGAGGGTAGATAATGGCTACACCTTC.

The chain combines TRBV19 with TRBJ1-5; D uncertain. V dropped 6 bases and J dropped 4 bases, with 13 bases sitting between them. Germline V gene data show CDR1 as LNHDA and CDR2 as SQIVND (reference sequence). There are 14 residues in the CDR3. CDR3 amino acids: CASSAGGPNQPQHF. CDR3 DNA sequence: TGTGCCAGTAGCGCAGGTGGTCCTAATCAGCCCCAGCATTTT.

This chain uses TRBV7-2 with TRBJ2-5; D unclear. V was trimmed by 5 bases and J by 1 base, leaving 11 bases between them. CDR1 is SGHTA, CDR2 FQGNSA, per germline. This CDR3 has 14 residues. The CDR3 is CASSRQVFQETQYF. Here the CDR3 DNA reads TGTGCCAGCAGCCGCCAGGTTTTCCAAGAGACCCAGTACTTC. The full variable domain, its missing parts supplied by reference TRBV7-2 and TRBJ2-5, is GAGVSQSPSNKVTEKGKDVELRCDPISGHTALYWYRQSLGQGLEFLIYFQGNSAPDKSGLPSDRFSAERTGGSVSTLTIQRTQQEDSAVYLCASSRQVFQETQYFGPGTRLLVL.

The table lists this clone with a count of one. The chain has TRBV7-8 and TRBJ1-6, with a weak D call TRBD1 (5 bases). Germline CDR1 reads SGHVS; CDR2 reads FQNEAQ. The germline V and J ends were trimmed by 2 bases and 0 bases, with 14 bases remaining between them. The CDR3 covers 18 residues. This chain's CDR3 is CASSLSGQQSSYNSPLHF. For the CDR3, the DNA is TGTGCCAGCAGCTTAAGTGGACAACAGAGCTCCTATAATTCACCCCTCCACTTT.

The rearrangement uses TRBV5-1 and TRBJ2-5; D may be TRBD2 (5 bases). Germline V lookup: CDR1 SGHRS, CDR2 YFSETQ. V lost 0 bases to trimming and J lost 0 bases, with 9 bases between them. The CDR3 covers 15 residues. The CDR3 nucleotides are TGCGCCAGCAGCTTGGGAAGCGGCTACCAAGAGACCCAGTACTTC. Residues: CASSLGSGYQETQYF.

This chain links TRBV24-1 with TRBJ2-3, with D perhaps matching TRBD2 (5 bases). V lost 1 base and J lost 0, with 10 bases in between. The length of the CDR3 is 16 residues. CDR1 is KGHDR, CDR2 SFDVKD, per germline. The CDR3 sequence: CATSDFGIASTDTQYF. The CDR3 DNA follows: TGTGCCACCAGTGATTTTGGGATAGCGAGCACAGATACGCAGTATTTT.

Written as DNA, the CDR3 is TGTGCCAGCAGCTTGGGGACAGGGGAACTCAATCAGCCCCAGCATTTT. Translating it yields CASSLGTGELNQPQHF. V and J are TRBV7-9 and TRBJ1-5; TRBD1 aligns across 10 bases. Per the germline V gene, CDR1 is SEHNR and CDR2 is FQNEAQ (reference sequence). CDR3 length equals 16 residues. V lost 3 bases, J lost 3 bases, and 5 bases stayed unmatched.

The chain employs TRBV4-2 and TRBJ1-5, with no clear D. CDR1 is LGHNA and CDR2 is YNFKEQ in the germline V gene. With 4 bases removed from V and 3 bases from J, the gap between germline ends came to 16 bases. The CDR3 is 16 amino acids. For the CDR3, the DNA is TGTGCCAGCAGCCGCGGGATGGACGGAATCAATCAGCCCCAGCATTTT. Amino acid sequence: CASSRGMDGINQPQHF.

This chain uses TRBV11-2 with TRBJ2-5, with 7 nucleotides matching TRBD2. CDR1 SGHAT and CDR2 FQNNGV come from the germline V gene. This CDR3 spans 18 amino acids. Trimming at V came to 5 bases and at J to 2 bases, leaving 17 bases not matched to a gene. The CDR3, as DNA: TGTGCCAGCAGCGCCCTTACAACGGGGGGAGTGGGGCAAGAGACCCAGTACTTC. Its translation: CASSALTTGGVGQETQYF.

This chain uses TRBV11-2 with TRBJ2-5, with D possibly matching TRBD1 (5 bases). V was cut by 7 bases and J by 5 bases, with 14 bases left in between. The germline gives CDR1 SGHAT, CDR2 FQNNGV. This CDR3 is built from 13 residues. The CDR3 DNA is TGTGCCAGCATCACTCAGGGAAAGGAGACCCAGTACTTC. Amino acid sequence: CASITQGKETQYF. The full variable domain, with the rest looked up from reference TRBV11-2 and TRBJ2-5, is EAGVAQSPRYKIIEKRQSVAFWCNPISGHATLYWYQQILGQGPKLLIQFQNNGVVDDSQLPKDRFSAERLKGVDSTLKIQPAKLEDSAVYLCASITQGKETQYFGPGTRLLVL.

The rearrangement links TRBV21-1 to TRBJ2-7; the DNA was not used to check the table's D call, TRBD1. TRBV21-1 has pseudogene status. The CDR3 has 18 residues. CDR3 in DNA: TGTGCCAGCAGCCTCCCTCCTGCCAGAAGGACAGCCAACTACGAGCAGTACTTC. Residues: CASSLPPARRTANYEQYF.

The gene calls are TRBV2 and TRBJ1-5; a possible D gene is TRBD1 (6 bases). The V end lost 6 bases, the J end lost 0 bases, and 18 bases lay between the germline ends. The CDR3 has 17 amino acids. The germline V gene encodes CDR1 SNHLY and CDR2 FYNNEI. The CDR3 here is CASRASRQAYSNQPQHF. The CDR3 DNA sequence: TGTGCCAGCAGGGCCTCCAGACAGGCGTATAGCAATCAGCCCCAGCATTTT.

This clone has only one observation. V gene TRBV9 combines with J gene TRBJ2-1, with D tentatively TRBD2 (6 bases). V lost 0 bases and J 10 bases, leaving 17 bases between the germline ends. The length of the CDR3 is 15 residues. In germline, CDR1 is SGDLS, CDR2 YYNGEE. As DNA, the CDR3 is TGTGCCAGCAGCGTAGGAGCCCTAGCGTCTAAGGAGCAGTTCTTC. This codes for CASSVGALASKEQFF. Combining the CDR3 with reference TRBV9 and TRBJ2-1 gives the whole variable domain DSGVTQTPKHLITATGQRVTLRCSPRSGDLSVYWYQQSLDQGLQFLIQYYNGEERAKGNILERFSAQQFPDLHSELNLSSLELGDSALYFCASSVGALASKEQFFGPGTRLTVL.

This clone has a single count. This sequence joins TRBV3-1 (or the pseudogene TRBV3-2) and TRBJ2-7; 8 bases map to TRBD1. The CDR3 runs to 14 residues. Trimming cost V 2 bases and J 2 bases; bases outside gene matches: 2. Germline V gene data show CDR1 as LGHDT and CDR2 as YNNKEL (reference sequence). CDR3 coding DNA: TGTGCCAGCAGCCAACAGGGGGCTACCTACGAGCAGTACTTC. This codes for CASSQQGATYEQYF.

The chain carries TRBV27 and TRBJ2-3, with 9 positions matching TRBD2. Germline V gene sequence: CDR1 MNHEY, CDR2 SMNVEV (reference sequence). V dropped 1 base and J dropped 5; count of bases not matched to a gene: 7. This CDR3 has 16 amino acids. The CDR3 DNA reads TGTGCCAGCAGTTTATTGGGCGGGGGGGCCAGAGATACGCAGTATTTT. Translated: CASSLLGGGARDTQYF.

The chain recombines TRBV27 with TRBJ1-1; D uncertain. Germline V gene lookup returns CDR1 MNHEY and CDR2 SMNVEV (reference sequence). There are 13 residues in the CDR3. V gave up 6 bases and J gave up 10 bases, with 18 bases separating them. CDR3 residues: CASSPPARASAFF. In DNA form, the CDR3 reads TGTGCCAGCAGCCCCCCTGCCCGAGCCTCAGCTTTCTTT.

The chain has TRBV7-8 and TRBJ1-6; D ambiguous. The V gene's germline CDR1 is SGHVS and CDR2 FQNEAQ. The germline V and J ends were trimmed by 2 bases and 12 bases, with 23 bases remaining between them. CDR3 length: 17 residues. The CDR3 loop is CASSLSISPFRAGPLHF. CDR3 coding DNA: TGTGCCAGCAGCTTAAGTATCTCCCCCTTTCGTGCCGGACCCCTCCACTTT.

The chain links TRBV25-1 to TRBJ1-2; the match to TRBD1 covers 8 bases. This CDR3 spans 14 amino acids. V was pared by 4 bases and J by 7 bases, with 8 bases of the junction left unmatched. Germline CDR1 and CDR2: MGHDK and SYGVNS. Here the CDR3 DNA reads TGTGCCAGCAGTGTACAGGGGGTGACCCGTGGCTACACCTTC. This gives the protein CASSVQGVTRGYTF.